This T cell receptor (beta chain) comes out of a study of blood T cell repertoires in COVID-19. The assay was immunoSEQ multiplex PCR, and TCRdb's table has in-frame clones only and misses some. This table holds approximately 260,000 clones, roughly 91% found once. The CDR3 length is 16 residues. Trimming cost V 3 bases and J 4 bases, with 17 bases left between them. Germline CDR1 and CDR2: SGHKS and YYEKEE (reference sequence). This TCR came from a woman aged 55-75 years who had recovered from COVID-19. This chain joins TRBV5-5 and TRBJ1-3; possibly TRBD1 for D (6 bases). Specimen: PBMCs or T cells enriched from blood (not recorded which). The CDR3 DNA reads TGTGCCAGCAGCTCTTCCCCGCGAGGGACAGGAAACACCATATATTTT. Its translation: CASSSSPRGTGNTIYF. The variable domain in full, completed from reference TRBV5-5 and TRBJ1-3, reads DAGVTQSPTHLIKTRGQQVTLRCSPISGHKSVSWYQQVLGQGPQFIFQYYEKEERGRGNFPDRFSARQFPNYSSELNVNALLLGDSALYLCASSSSPRGTGNTIYFGEGSWLTVV.